The rows below give T cell receptor beta chains drawn from one sample of a study of CD8 T cells in Susac syndrome. In TCRdb, the immunoSEQ multiplex PCR reads were re-called with MiXCR into one record per CDR3 protein. Here the sample spans more than 120,000 distinct CDR3 sequences, approximately 94% being singletons. The sequenced sample consisted of CD4+ T cells from PBMCs. All receptors derive from a human donor in good health. Both conserved end residues are part of each CDR3. Each record gives: CDR3 protein, CDR3 DNA, J gene, V gene, D gene, clone size. D genes are given only for firm matches. Expanded clones are given a class, and other clones once, few, many or no size at all.

CDR3aa: CASTTDRGRRGNTIYF
CDR3nt: TGTGCCAGCACCACCGACAGGGGAAGAAGAGGAAACACCATATATTTT
j_gene: TRBJ1-3
v_gene: TRBV2
d_gene: TRBD1
abundance: NA

CDR3aa: CASSVASIGNQPQHF
CDR3nt: TGTGCCAGCAGCGTGGCCTCTATTGGCAATCAGCCCCAGCATTTT
j_gene: TRBJ1-5
v_gene: TRBV12-3/TRBV12-4
d_gene: NA
abundance: NA

CDR3aa: CASSPRSPGSRNEQFF
CDR3nt: TGTGCCAGCTCACCAAGATCTCCAGGGTCCAGGAATGAGCAGTTCTTC
j_gene: TRBJ2-1
v_gene: TRBV18
d_gene: NA
abundance: NA

CDR3aa: CSVALTGKNEKLFF
CDR3nt: TGCAGCGTTGCCCTGACAGGGAAGAATGAAAAACTGTTTTTT
j_gene: TRBJ1-4
v_gene: TRBV29-1
d_gene: TRBD1
abundance: once

CDR3aa: CASSLYKGPGEQFF
CDR3nt: TGTGCCAGCAGCTTATACAAGGGCCCGGGGGAGCAGTTCTTC
j_gene: TRBJ2-1
v_gene: TRBV11-2
d_gene: NA
abundance: NA

CDR3aa: CASSVGTGNTEAFF
CDR3nt: TGTGCCAGCAGCGTAGGAACGGGGAACACTGAAGCTTTCTTT
j_gene: TRBJ1-1
v_gene: TRBV9
d_gene: NA
abundance: NA

CDR3aa: CAISEGGGTNEKLFF
CDR3nt: TGTGCCATCAGTGAGGGCGGAGGGACTAATGAAAAACTGTTTTTT
j_gene: TRBJ1-4
v_gene: TRBV10-3
d_gene: NA
abundance: NA

CDR3aa: CASRVPLRTNTGELFF
CDR3nt: TGCGCCAGCAGAGTTCCCCTCAGGACGAACACCGGGGAGCTGTTTTTT
j_gene: TRBJ2-2
v_gene: TRBV5-1
d_gene: NA
abundance: NA

CDR3aa: CSARAGISYEQYF
CDR3nt: TGCAGTGCTAGGGCAGGGATTTCCTACGAGCAGTACTTC
j_gene: TRBJ2-7
v_gene: TRBV20-1
d_gene: NA
abundance: NA

CDR3aa: CAWSVRRPTDTQYF
CDR3nt: TGTGCCTGGAGTGTACGTCGGCCCACAGATACGCAGTATTTT
j_gene: TRBJ2-3
v_gene: TRBV30
d_gene: NA
abundance: NA

CDR3aa: CASSTHRQGGQETQYF
CDR3nt: TGTGCCAGCAGTACCCACCGTCAGGGAGGGCAAGAGACCCAGTACTTC
j_gene: TRBJ2-5
v_gene: TRBV2
d_gene: TRBD2
abundance: NA

CDR3aa: CSAMSWTSALTHHNEQFF
CDR3nt: TGCAGTGCCATGAGCTGGACTAGCGCCCTCACGCACCACAATGAGCAGTTCTTC
j_gene: TRBJ2-1
v_gene: TRBV20-1
d_gene: TRBD2
abundance: NA

CDR3aa: CASSLGGRSNEQFF
CDR3nt: TGTGCCAGCAGTTTAGGCGGGAGGTCGAATGAGCAGTTCTTC
j_gene: TRBJ2-1
v_gene: TRBV12-3/TRBV12-4
d_gene: TRBD2
abundance: NA

CDR3aa: CASSPYRARSRNTEAFF
CDR3nt: TGTGCCAGCAGCCCCTACAGGGCCCGAAGTCGGAACACTGAAGCTTTCTTT
j_gene: TRBJ1-1
v_gene: TRBV3-1
d_gene: NA
abundance: NA

CDR3aa: CSASAAARGYTF
CDR3nt: TGCAGTGCCTCCGCAGCGGCCCGGGGCTACACCTTC
j_gene: TRBJ1-2
v_gene: TRBV20-1
d_gene: NA
abundance: NA

CDR3aa: CAWSWNEKLFF
CDR3nt: TGTGCCTGGAGTTGGAATGAAAAACTGTTTTTT
j_gene: TRBJ1-4
v_gene: TRBV30
d_gene: NA
abundance: NA

CDR3aa: CASSPSTGLAEAFF
CDR3nt: TGTGCCAGCAGCCCGTCGACAGGGTTAGCTGAAGCTTTCTTT
j_gene: TRBJ1-1
v_gene: TRBV11-2
d_gene: TRBD1
abundance: NA

CDR3aa: CASSLMAFSMKTQYF
CDR3nt: TGTGCCAGCAGTTTAATGGCATTTTCAATGAAGACCCAGTACTTC
j_gene: TRBJ2-5
v_gene: TRBV12-3/TRBV12-4
d_gene: NA
abundance: NA

CDR3aa: CSARVGRPSGRARDEQFF
CDR3nt: TGCAGTGCTAGAGTAGGGAGACCTAGCGGGAGGGCCAGGGATGAGCAGTTCTTC
j_gene: TRBJ2-1
v_gene: TRBV20-1
d_gene: TRBD2
abundance: NA

CDR3aa: CASTGADEQFF
CDR3nt: TGCGCCAGCACCGGAGCCGATGAGCAGTTCTTC
j_gene: TRBJ2-1
v_gene: TRBV5-1
d_gene: NA
abundance: NA

CDR3aa: CASSFSRNEQFF
CDR3nt: TGTGCCAGCAGTTTCTCCCGCAATGAGCAGTTCTTC
j_gene: TRBJ2-1
v_gene: TRBV12-3/TRBV12-4
d_gene: NA
abundance: NA